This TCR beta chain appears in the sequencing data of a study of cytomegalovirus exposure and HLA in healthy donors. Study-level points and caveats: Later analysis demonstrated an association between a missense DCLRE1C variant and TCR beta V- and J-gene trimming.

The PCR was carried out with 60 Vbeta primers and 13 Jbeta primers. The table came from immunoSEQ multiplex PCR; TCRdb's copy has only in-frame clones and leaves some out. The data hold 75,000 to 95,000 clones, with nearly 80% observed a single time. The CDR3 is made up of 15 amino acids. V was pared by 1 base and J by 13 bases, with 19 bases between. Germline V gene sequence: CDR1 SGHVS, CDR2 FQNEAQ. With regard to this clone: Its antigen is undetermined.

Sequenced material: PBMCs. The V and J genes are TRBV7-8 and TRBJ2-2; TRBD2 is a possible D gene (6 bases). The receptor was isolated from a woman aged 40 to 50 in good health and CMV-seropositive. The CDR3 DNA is TGTGCCAGCAGCTTAGGCCGTTCGGACCGGGGGACGCTGTTTTTT. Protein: CASSLGRSDRGTLFF.